This entry concerns a single TCR beta chain. Its antigen is still unknown. These data belong to a study of cytomegalovirus exposure and HLA in healthy donors. Study-level findings and limits: The authors later found TCR association rates varying by HLA locus, with DRB1 most and HLA-C fewest. Later analysis associated a missense DCLRE1C variant with TCR beta V- and J-gene trimming.

CDR1 LNHDA and CDR2 SQIVND come from the germline V gene (reference sequence). The CDR3 spans 17 residues. Deletions cut 1 base from V and 5 bases from J, with 19 bases between. The primer mix had 60 Vbeta and 13 Jbeta primers. Using immunoSEQ multiplex PCR, the repertoire was profiled, and TCRdb retains in-frame clones only, with some absent. The repertoire consists of around 300,000 clones, with around 90% occurring once and the leading ten covering roughly 2.1%. This clonotype was obtained from a woman aged 18 to 35 in good health and CMV-seronegative. Sequencing was done on a sample of PBMCs. The genes are TRBV19 and TRBJ2-3; possible D gene TRBD1, 5 bases. The CDR3 loop is CASSIVRELPILDTQYF. In nucleotides, the CDR3 is TGTGCCAGTAGTATAGTCAGGGAACTCCCCATTTTAGATACGCAGTATTTT.